The 21 T cell receptor beta chains presented below share a single source sample, sequenced in a study of blood T cells in healthy people across ages. Together with a sample-barcoded 5' primer, a J-beta primer mix was included in a second PCR lasting about 6 to 11 cycles. TCRdb reprocessed the 5' RACE reads via MiXCR and lists one record per CDR3 protein. The sample has fewer than 900,000 distinct CDR3 sequences, approximately 50% seen once. Material for sequencing was blood. Source of these receptors: a woman aged 55-70 years in good health.

The chain combines TRBV7-8 with TRBJ1-6; D call uncertain. There are 15 residues in the CDR3. From germline, CDR1 is SGHVS and CDR2 FQNEAQ. Trimming took off 2 bases at V and 7 bases at J, with 12 bases between the two ends. CDR3 nucleotide sequence: TGTGCCAGCAGCTTAAGCGGGGTTCGAAATTCACCCCTCCACTTT. The encoded protein is CASSLSGVRNSPLHF.

This clonotype has ten or more counts. V and J are TRBV5-6 and TRBJ2-5; D not certain. CDR1 and CDR2 (germline): SGHDT, YYEEEE. V lost 2 bases to trimming and J lost 11 bases, with 16 bases between them. This CDR3 is built from 13 residues. For the CDR3, the DNA is TGTGCCAGCAGCTTAATCAACCTCAATGAGCAGTACTTC. Protein sequence: CASSLINLNEQYF.

This clonotype was counted many times. This sequence joins TRBV7-2 and TRBJ1-1; no clear D. This CDR3 has 13 amino acids. V dropped 4 bases and J dropped 3 bases, with 9 bases sitting between them. Per the germline V gene, CDR1 is SGHTA and CDR2 is FQGNSA. The CDR3 nucleotides read TGTGCCAGCAGCTCGTACATAGACACTGAAGCTTTCTTT. This encodes CASSSYIDTEAFF.

On this clonotype itself: One end of the junction is discordant with germline, which a read error may explain. The chain employs TRBV28 and TRBJ2-2; no definite D call. This CDR3 has 13 residues. Germline V gene sequence: CDR1 MDHEN, CDR2 SYDVKM. The CDR3 is CAGSPEYTGELFF. CDR3 bases: TGTGCCGGCAGTCCCGAGTACACCGGGGAGCTGTTTTTT.

This clonotype was observed once. The chain joins TRBV28 to TRBJ1-2; tentatively, D is TRBD1 (6 bases). The germline CDR1 and CDR2 sequences are MDHEN and SYDVKM. The CDR3 contains 12 residues. The V and J ends lost 4 bases and 9 bases respectively, with 12 bases between them. CDR3 nucleotides: TGTGCCAGCAGTTCCTACAGGGTTAGCTACACCTTC. Amino acid sequence: CASSSYRVSYTF.

This clonotype was seen a few times. Here the CDR3 DNA reads TGTGCCAGCAGCCTCAGGGCAAGGGACTACGAGCAGTACTTC. It encodes CASSLRARDYEQYF. The chain couples TRBV7-2 to TRBJ2-7, with D perhaps TRBD1 (5 bases). V was pared by 5 bases and J by 3 bases, with 14 bases between. The CDR3 is 14 residues long. The germline gives CDR1 SGHTA, CDR2 FQGNSA.

This chain joins TRBV7-9 and TRBJ1-1, with a possible D match to TRBD1 (6 bases). This CDR3 is 14 amino acids long. Trimming stripped 2 bases from V and 1 base from J, with 8 bases between. Germline-derived CDR1 and CDR2 are SEHNR and FQNEAQ (reference sequence). This chain's CDR3 is CASSLQQGNTEAFF. CDR3 in DNA: TGTGCCAGCAGCTTACAACAGGGGAACACTGAAGCTTTCTTT.

This clonotype was recorded a few times. Just one base apart from a much larger clone, this may be a read error. The rearrangement uses TRBV20-1 and TRBJ2-7; 7 nucleotides match TRBD1. This CDR3 has 16 amino acids. CDR1 and CDR2 (germline): DFQATT, SNEGSKA (reference sequence). The V gene end was trimmed by 4 bases and the J gene end by 7 bases; junction bases not matched to a gene: 19. CDR3 region: CSAIKMGTAIYNEQYF. CDR3 in DNA: TGCAGTGCTATAAAAATGGGGACAGCCATCTACAATGAGCAGTACTTC.

The chain links TRBV7-2 to TRBJ2-7; 11 bases are a match to TRBD1. The CDR3 has 14 amino acids. Germline V gives CDR1 SGHTA, CDR2 FQGNSA. V was clipped by 1 base and J by 6 bases; unmatched bases: 2. The CDR3: CASSLGTGGGEQYF. In DNA form, the CDR3 reads TGTGCCAGCAGCTTAGGGACAGGGGGCGGCGAGCAGTACTTC.

The genes are TRBV12-3 or TRBV12-4 and TRBJ1-1; maybe TRBD1 (5 bases). V was cut by 4 bases and J by 0 bases, with 21 bases left in between. The CDR3 has 18 amino acids. CDR3 sequence (DNA): TGTGCCAGCAGTTCCATCCCGGGACCCATCTCCATGAACACTGAAGCTTTCTTT. This translates into CASSSIPGPISMNTEAFF.

J is TRBJ2-1 and V is TRBV20-1, with 9 bases aligning to TRBD1. Germline values: CDR1 DFQATT, CDR2 SNEGSKA (reference sequence). V lost 6 bases and J lost 9; bases outside the gene matches: 9. This CDR3 contains 13 residues. This chain's CDR3 is CSATFLTGGEQFF. As DNA, the CDR3 is TGCAGTGCCACTTTCCTGACAGGGGGTGAGCAGTTCTTC.

This clonotype showed up many times. The V and J genes are TRBV11-2 and TRBJ2-3; a possible D gene is TRBD1 (6 bases). From germline, CDR1 is SGHAT and CDR2 FQNNGV. V was clipped by 0 bases and J by 2 bases, with 9 bases between them. The CDR3 is 15 residues long. CDR3: CASSLDGGNTDTQYF. Here the CDR3 DNA reads TGTGCCAGCAGCTTAGATGGGGGCAACACAGATACGCAGTATTTT.

The chain recombines TRBV28 with TRBJ2-7, with 15 bases that match TRBD2. V gave up 4 bases and J gave up 4 bases; unmatched junction bases: 8. Germline values: CDR1 MDHEN, CDR2 SYDVKM. The CDR3 extends over 17 amino acids. CDR3: CASSYAPGTSGRYEQYF. CDR3 nucleotide sequence: TGTGCCAGCAGTTACGCCCCCGGGACTAGCGGGAGGTACGAGCAGTACTTC.

The chain has TRBV20-1 and TRBJ1-1; perhaps TRBD1 as D (6 bases). Germline assignment: CDR1 DFQATT and CDR2 SNEGSKA (reference sequence). Trimming shortened V by 0 bases and J by 7 bases, and 15 bases separated the two germline ends. The CDR3 runs 14 residues. CDR3 region: CSARDQEETGEAFF. The CDR3 nucleotides are TGCAGTGCTAGAGATCAAGAGGAGACAGGTGAAGCTTTCTTT.

This clonotype was counted once. One base away lies a much larger clone, so this may be a sequencing read error. The rearrangement uses TRBV20-1 and TRBJ2-5; no clear D. The CDR3 has 12 residues. Germline V gene sequence: CDR1 DFQATT, CDR2 SNEGSKA (reference sequence). Written as DNA, the CDR3 is TGCGGTGCTGTTAAGTACCAAGAGACCCAGTACTTC. Amino acids: CGAVKYQETQYF.

The V call is TRBV28, the J call TRBJ2-5; D is unclear. The CDR3 runs to 15 residues. Trimming stripped 2 bases from V and 1 base from J, with 11 bases between. Germline values: CDR1 MDHEN, CDR2 SYDVKM. CDR3 protein: CASSLGYYGQETQYF. The CDR3 nucleotides read TGTGCCAGCAGTTTAGGGTATTACGGCCAAGAGACCCAGTACTTC.

The rearrangement links TRBV7-2 to TRBJ2-1, with a possible D match to TRBD2 (6 bases). V was trimmed by 6 bases and J by 2 bases, leaving 14 bases between them. CDR3 length: 15 amino acids. CDR1 SGHTA and CDR2 FQGNSA come from the germline V gene. The CDR3 DNA reads as TGTGCCAGCAGTTTGAGCGGGTACACCTACAATGAGCAGTTCTTC. This translates into CASSLSGYTYNEQFF.

In its sample, this clonotype was seen many times. This CDR3 reads CASSLLETQYF. The CDR3 DNA follows: TGTGCCAGCAGCTTATTGGAGACCCAGTACTTC. V and J are TRBV7-2 and TRBJ2-5, with unresolved D. CDR1 and CDR2 from the germline V gene are SGHTA and FQGNSA. The V end was cut by 2 bases, the J end by 5 bases, with 3 bases between. This CDR3 spans 11 amino acids.

The CDR3 here is CASSGLAGVSTDTQYF. CDR3 coding DNA: TGTGCCAGCAGTGGACTAGCGGGGGTCAGCACAGATACGCAGTATTTT. The J gene is TRBJ2-3, the V gene TRBV6-1, with 12 positions matching TRBD2. The junction had 2 bases not matched to a gene; V was cut back by 4 bases and J by 0 bases. The germline gives CDR1 MNHNS, CDR2 SASEGT. The CDR3 runs to 16 residues.

The chain carries TRBV21-1 and TRBJ2-7; the table's D call TRBD1 went unverified against the DNA. TRBV21-1 is tagged as a pseudogene. This CDR3 has 15 residues. The CDR3 coding sequence is TGTGCCAGCAGCAGACCCCAGACAGAGACTTACGAGCAGTACTTC. Its protein product is CASSRPQTETYEQYF.

The chain links TRBV20-1 to TRBJ2-5, with a possible D match to TRBD2 (5 bases). The CDR3 totals 13 residues. Germline V gene sequence: CDR1 DFQATT, CDR2 SNEGSKA (reference sequence). V dropped 5 bases and J dropped 3 bases, with 13 bases sitting between them. In DNA form, the CDR3 reads TGCAGTGCTGGAACCGGACTCGAAGAGACCCAGTACTTC. Translating gives CSAGTGLEETQYF.